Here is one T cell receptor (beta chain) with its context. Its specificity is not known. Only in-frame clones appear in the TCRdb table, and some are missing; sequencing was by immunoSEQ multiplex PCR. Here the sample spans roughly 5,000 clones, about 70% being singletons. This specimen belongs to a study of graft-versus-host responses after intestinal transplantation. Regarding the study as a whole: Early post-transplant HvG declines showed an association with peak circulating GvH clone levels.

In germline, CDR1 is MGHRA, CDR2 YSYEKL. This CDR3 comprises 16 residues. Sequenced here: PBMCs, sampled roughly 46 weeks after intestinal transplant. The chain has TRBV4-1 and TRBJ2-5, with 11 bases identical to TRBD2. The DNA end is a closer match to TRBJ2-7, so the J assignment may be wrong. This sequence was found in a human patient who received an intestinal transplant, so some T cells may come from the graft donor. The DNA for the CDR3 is TGCGCCAGCAGCCAAGTTACTAGCGGGGGCCTCTACGAGCAGTACTTC. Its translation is CASSQVTSGGLYEQYF.